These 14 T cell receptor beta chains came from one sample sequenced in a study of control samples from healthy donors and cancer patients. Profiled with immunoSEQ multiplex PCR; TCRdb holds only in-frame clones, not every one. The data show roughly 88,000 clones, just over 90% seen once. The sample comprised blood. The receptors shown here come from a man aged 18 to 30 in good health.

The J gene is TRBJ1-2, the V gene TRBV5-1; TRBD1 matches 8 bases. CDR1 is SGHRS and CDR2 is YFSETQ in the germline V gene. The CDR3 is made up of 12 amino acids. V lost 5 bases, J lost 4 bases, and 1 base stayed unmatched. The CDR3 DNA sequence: TGCGCCAGCAGAACAGGGGGCTATGGCTACACCTTC. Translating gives CASRTGGYGYTF.

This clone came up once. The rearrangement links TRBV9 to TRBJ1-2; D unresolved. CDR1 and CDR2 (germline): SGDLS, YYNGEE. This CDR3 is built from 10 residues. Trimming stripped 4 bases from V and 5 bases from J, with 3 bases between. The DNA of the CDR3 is TGTGCCAGCAGCAGTTATGGCTACACCTTC. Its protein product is CASSSYGYTF.

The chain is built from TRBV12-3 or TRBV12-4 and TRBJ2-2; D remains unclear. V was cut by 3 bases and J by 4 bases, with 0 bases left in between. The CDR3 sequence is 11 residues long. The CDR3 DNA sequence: TGTGCCAGCAGTTTCACCGGGGAGCTGTTTTTT. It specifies CASSFTGELFF.

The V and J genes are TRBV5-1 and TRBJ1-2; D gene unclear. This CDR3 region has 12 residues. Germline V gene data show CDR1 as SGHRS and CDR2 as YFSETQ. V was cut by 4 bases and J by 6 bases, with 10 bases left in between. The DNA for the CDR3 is TGCGCCAGCAGCCACAGTAGAAATGGCTACACCTTC. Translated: CASSHSRNGYTF.

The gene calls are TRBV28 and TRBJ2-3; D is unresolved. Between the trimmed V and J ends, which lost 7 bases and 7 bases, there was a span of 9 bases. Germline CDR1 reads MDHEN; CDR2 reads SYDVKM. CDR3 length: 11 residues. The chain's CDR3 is CASTLGNTQYF. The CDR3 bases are TGTGCCAGCACACTGGGGAATACGCAGTATTTT.

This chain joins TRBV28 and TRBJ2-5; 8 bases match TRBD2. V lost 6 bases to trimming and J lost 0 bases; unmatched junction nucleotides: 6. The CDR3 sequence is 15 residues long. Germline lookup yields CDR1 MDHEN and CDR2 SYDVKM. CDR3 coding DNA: TGTGCCAGCAGCGGGGGGGCCGGGTACCAAGAGACCCAGTACTTC. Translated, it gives CASSGGAGYQETQYF. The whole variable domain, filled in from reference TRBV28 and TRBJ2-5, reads DVKVTQSSRYLVKRTGEKVFLECVQDMDHENMFWYRQDPGLGLRLIYFSYDVKMKEKGDIPEGYSVSREKKERFSLILESASTNQTSMYLCASSGGAGYQETQYFGPGTRLLVL.

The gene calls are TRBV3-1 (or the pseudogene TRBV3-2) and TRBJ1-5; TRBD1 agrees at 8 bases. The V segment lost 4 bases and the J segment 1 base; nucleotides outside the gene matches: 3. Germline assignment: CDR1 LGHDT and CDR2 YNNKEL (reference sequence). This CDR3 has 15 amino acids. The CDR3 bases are TGTGCCAGCAGCCCTCAGGGGGCCAGCAATCAGCCCCAGCATTTT. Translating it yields CASSPQGASNQPQHF.

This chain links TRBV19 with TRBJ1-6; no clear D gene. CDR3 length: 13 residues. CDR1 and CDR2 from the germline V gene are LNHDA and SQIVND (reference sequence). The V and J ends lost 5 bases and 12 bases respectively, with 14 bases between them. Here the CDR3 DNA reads TGTGCCAGTAGTCCCAACGGACTGCTACCCCTCCACTTT. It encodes CASSPNGLLPLHF.

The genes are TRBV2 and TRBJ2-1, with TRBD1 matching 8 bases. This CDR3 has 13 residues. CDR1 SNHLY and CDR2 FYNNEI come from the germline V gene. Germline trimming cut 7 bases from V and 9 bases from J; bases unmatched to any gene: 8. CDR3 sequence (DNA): TGTGCCAGCAAGACAGGGGTATATGGTGAGCAGTTCTTC. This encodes CASKTGVYGEQFF.

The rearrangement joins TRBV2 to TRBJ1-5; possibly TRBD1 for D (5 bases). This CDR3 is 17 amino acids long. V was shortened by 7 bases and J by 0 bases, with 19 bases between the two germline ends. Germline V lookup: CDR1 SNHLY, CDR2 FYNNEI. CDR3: CASTQLGGINSNQPQHF. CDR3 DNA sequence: TGTGCCAGCACTCAACTGGGGGGAATAAATAGCAATCAGCCCCAGCATTTT.

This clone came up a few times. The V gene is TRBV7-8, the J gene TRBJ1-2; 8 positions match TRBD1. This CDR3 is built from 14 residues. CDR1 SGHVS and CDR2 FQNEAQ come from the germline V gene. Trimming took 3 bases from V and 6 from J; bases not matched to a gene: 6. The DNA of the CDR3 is TGTGCCAGCAGCTTGACAGGGGAATGGAATGGCTACACCTTC. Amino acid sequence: CASSLTGEWNGYTF. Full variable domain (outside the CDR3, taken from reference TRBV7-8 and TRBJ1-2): GAGVSQSPRYKVAKRGQDVALRCDPISGHVSLFWYQQALGQGPEFLTYFQNEAQLDKSGLPSDRFFAERPEGSVSTLKIQRTQQEDSAVYLCASSLTGEWNGYTFGSGTRLTVV.

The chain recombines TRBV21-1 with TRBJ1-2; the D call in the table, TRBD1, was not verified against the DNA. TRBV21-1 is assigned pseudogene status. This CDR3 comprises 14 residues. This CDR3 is CASKIGAPNYGYTF. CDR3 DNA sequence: TGTGCCAGCAAGATTGGGGCTCCAAACTATGGCTACACCTTC.

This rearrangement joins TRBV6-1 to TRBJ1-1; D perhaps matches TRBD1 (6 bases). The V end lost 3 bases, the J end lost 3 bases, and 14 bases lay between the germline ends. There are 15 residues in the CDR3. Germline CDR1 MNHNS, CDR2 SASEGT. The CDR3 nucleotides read TGTGCCAGCAGTGAGGTGGACAGAGACTACACTGAAGCTTTCTTT. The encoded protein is CASSEVDRDYTEAFF.

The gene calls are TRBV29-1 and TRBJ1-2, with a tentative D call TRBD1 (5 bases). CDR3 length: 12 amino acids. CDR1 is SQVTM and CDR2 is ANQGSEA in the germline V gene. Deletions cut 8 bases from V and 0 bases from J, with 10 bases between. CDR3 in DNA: TGCAGCTCAGAACAGGCTAACTATGGCTACACCTTC. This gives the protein CSSEQANYGYTF.